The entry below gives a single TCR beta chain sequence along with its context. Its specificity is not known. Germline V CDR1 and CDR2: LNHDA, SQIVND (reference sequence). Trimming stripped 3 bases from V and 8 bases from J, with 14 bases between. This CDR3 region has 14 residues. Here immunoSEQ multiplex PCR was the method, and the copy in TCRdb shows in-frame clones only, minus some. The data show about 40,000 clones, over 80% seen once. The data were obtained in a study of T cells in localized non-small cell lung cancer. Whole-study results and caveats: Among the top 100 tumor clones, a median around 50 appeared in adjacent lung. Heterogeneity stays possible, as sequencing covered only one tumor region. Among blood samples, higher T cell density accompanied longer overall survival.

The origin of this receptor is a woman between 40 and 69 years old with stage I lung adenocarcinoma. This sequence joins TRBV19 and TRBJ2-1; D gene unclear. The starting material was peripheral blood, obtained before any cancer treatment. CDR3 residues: CASSIQAGIDEQFF. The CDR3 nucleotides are TGTGCCAGTAGTATCCAAGCAGGAATCGATGAGCAGTTCTTC.